The rows below give T cell receptor beta chains drawn from one sample of a study of memory CD4+ T cells and cytomegalovirus serostatus. TCRdb's copy holds only in-frame clones and misses some; the assay was immunoSEQ multiplex PCR. The table records about 39,000 clones, nearly 80% of them present only once. Sequencing was performed on memory CD4+ T cells from blood. The receptors shown here come from an adult in good health and CMV-seronegative. Each CDR3 is given with its conserved first and last residue. A D gene is named only where the DNA matches it firmly. Some rows mark clone size as missing; the rest say once, few, many or name a class of expanded clone.

cdr3_length: 14
d_call: .
v_call: TRBV5-4
clone_size: .
j_call: TRBJ2-7
cdr3_nt: TGTGCCAGCAGCCCCTTCCGCGACCCTCGCGAGCAGTACTTC
cdr3_aa: CASSPFRDPREQYF

cdr3_length: 16
d_call: TRBD2
v_call: TRBV2
clone_size: .
j_call: TRBJ2-3
cdr3_nt: TGTGCCAGCAGACCCCGCGGGGGAACTAGCACAGATACGCAGTATTTT
cdr3_aa: CASRPRGGTSTDTQYF

cdr3_length: 13
d_call: .
v_call: TRBV18
clone_size: .
j_call: TRBJ1-1
cdr3_nt: TGTGCCAGCTCACCGGCCTTGAACACTGAAGCTTTCTTT
cdr3_aa: CASSPALNTEAFF

cdr3_length: 17
d_call: .
v_call: TRBV15
clone_size: .
j_call: TRBJ1-6
cdr3_nt: TGTGCCACCAGCAGGTCAGATGGGGGCTTCTATAATTCACCCCTCCACTTT
cdr3_aa: CATSRSDGGFYNSPLHF

cdr3_length: 16
d_call: TRBD1
v_call: TRBV6-6
clone_size: .
j_call: TRBJ2-7
cdr3_nt: TGTGCCAGCAGTTACTCGAGAGGGGGCAGGGCCTACGAGCAGTACTTC
cdr3_aa: CASSYSRGGRAYEQYF

cdr3_length: 12
d_call: .
v_call: TRBV5-8
clone_size: .
j_call: TRBJ2-7
cdr3_nt: TGTGCCAGCAGCGGCGACAGCTACGAGCAGTACTTC
cdr3_aa: CASSGDSYEQYF

cdr3_length: 16
d_call: TRBD1
v_call: TRBV9
clone_size: .
j_call: TRBJ2-3
cdr3_nt: TGTGCCAGCAGCTCGGACAGGGGGCTTAGCACAGATACGCAGTATTTT
cdr3_aa: CASSSDRGLSTDTQYF

cdr3_length: 16
d_call: TRBD2
v_call: TRBV13
clone_size: .
j_call: TRBJ2-5
cdr3_nt: TGTGCCAGCAGCGTCCGGGACCTACCAGCGGGGGAGACCCAGTACTTC
cdr3_aa: CASSVRDLPAGETQYF

cdr3_length: 17
d_call: .
v_call: TRBV5-6
clone_size: .
j_call: TRBJ1-6
cdr3_nt: TGTGCCAGCAGCTTGGAGGGCAGGGTGGGGTATAATTCACCCCTCCACTTT
cdr3_aa: CASSLEGRVGYNSPLHF

cdr3_length: 15
d_call: TRBD1
v_call: TRBV30
clone_size: .
j_call: TRBJ2-7
cdr3_nt: TGTGCCTGGGGAGCCGTTTGGGACAGGGCAGGGGAGCAGTACTTC
cdr3_aa: CAWGAVWDRAGEQYF

cdr3_length: 15
d_call: .
v_call: TRBV6-5
clone_size: .
j_call: TRBJ1-2
cdr3_nt: TGTGCCAGCAGTTACTCGGAAGGGGGGAGTTATGGCTACACCTTC
cdr3_aa: CASSYSEGGSYGYTF

cdr3_length: 13
d_call: .
v_call: TRBV30
clone_size: .
j_call: TRBJ1-6
cdr3_nt: TGTGCCTGGAAAAGAGTTATTGATTCACCCCTCCACTTT
cdr3_aa: CAWKRVIDSPLHF

cdr3_length: 11
d_call: .
v_call: TRBV6-5
clone_size: .
j_call: TRBJ2-7
cdr3_nt: TGTGCCAGCAGTTACCTGAGGGAGCAGTACTTC
cdr3_aa: CASSYLREQYF

cdr3_length: 12
d_call: .
v_call: TRBV1
clone_size: .
j_call: TRBJ2-3
cdr3_nt: TGCACCAGCAAAGAAGTAAGCAATACGCAGTATTTT
cdr3_aa: CTSKEVSNTQYF

cdr3_length: 11
d_call: TRBD2
v_call: TRBV7-2
clone_size: .
j_call: TRBJ2-3
cdr3_nt: TGTGCCAGCGCGGGGGCAGATACGCAGTATTTT
cdr3_aa: CASAGADTQYF

cdr3_length: 14
d_call: TRBD1
v_call: TRBV12-5
clone_size: .
j_call: TRBJ2-7
cdr3_nt: TGTGCTAGTGGTTTGAACCAGGGGGCGTGGGAGCAGTACTTC
cdr3_aa: CASGLNQGAWEQYF

cdr3_length: 18
d_call: .
v_call: TRBV2
clone_size: once
j_call: TRBJ1-6
cdr3_nt: TGTGCCAGCACCGGGGACGGCACGTCTCACTCCTATAATTCACCCCTCCACTTT
cdr3_aa: CASTGDGTSHSYNSPLHF

cdr3_length: 14
d_call: .
v_call: TRBV7-2
clone_size: .
j_call: TRBJ2-3
cdr3_nt: TGTGCCAGCAGCTGGGTTCCCTCCACAGATACGCAGTATTTT
cdr3_aa: CASSWVPSTDTQYF

cdr3_length: 14
d_call: .
v_call: TRBV19
clone_size: .
j_call: TRBJ1-1
cdr3_nt: TGTGCCAGTAGTATGGCGGGGAGAAACACTGAAGCTTTCTTT
cdr3_aa: CASSMAGRNTEAFF

cdr3_length: 14
d_call: TRBD1
v_call: TRBV2
clone_size: .
j_call: TRBJ1-1
cdr3_nt: TGTGCCAGCAGGCCGACAGGGGGGACCACTGAAGCTTTCTTT
cdr3_aa: CASRPTGGTTEAFF

cdr3_length: 14
d_call: .
v_call: TRBV7-2
clone_size: .
j_call: TRBJ2-3
cdr3_nt: TGTGCCAGCAGCCTCCGGACTTCTACAGATACGCAGTATTTT
cdr3_aa: CASSLRTSTDTQYF

cdr3_length: 14
d_call: .
v_call: TRBV12-5
clone_size: .
j_call: TRBJ2-5
cdr3_nt: TGTGCTAGTGGTTTGCCGACTAGGGGGGAGACCCAGTACTTC
cdr3_aa: CASGLPTRGETQYF

cdr3_length: 13
d_call: .
v_call: TRBV5-1
clone_size: few
j_call: TRBJ2-3
cdr3_nt: TGCGCCAGCAGCCTCAGACGCACAGATACGCAGTATTTT
cdr3_aa: CASSLRRTDTQYF

cdr3_length: 18
d_call: TRBD2
v_call: TRBV5-1
clone_size: .
j_call: TRBJ2-1
cdr3_nt: TGCGCCAGCAGCTTGGGACCCCGGGCTAGCGGGGGGGCCCATGAGCAGTTCTTC
cdr3_aa: CASSLGPRASGGAHEQFF

cdr3_length: 13
d_call: .
v_call: TRBV7-9
clone_size: .
j_call: TRBJ1-4
cdr3_nt: TGTGCCAGCAGCCGCGAGGGTAATGAAAAACTGTTTTTT
cdr3_aa: CASSREGNEKLFF

cdr3_length: 14
d_call: .
v_call: TRBV30
clone_size: .
j_call: TRBJ1-6
cdr3_nt: TGTGCCTGGAGTGTACTCACAGACGATTCACCCCTCCACTTT
cdr3_aa: CAWSVLTDDSPLHF

cdr3_length: 15
d_call: .
v_call: TRBV19
clone_size: .
j_call: TRBJ2-7
cdr3_nt: TGTGCCAGTAGTATATCGACTCTCTCAGTATACGAGCAGTACTTC
cdr3_aa: CASSISTLSVYEQYF

cdr3_length: 16
d_call: .
v_call: TRBV4-2
clone_size: .
j_call: TRBJ1-1
cdr3_nt: TGTGCCAGCAGCCAAGACTGGATCGATGAGGTTTCTGGAGCTTTCTTT
cdr3_aa: CASSQDWIDEVSGAFF

cdr3_length: 14
d_call: .
v_call: TRBV7-9
clone_size: .
j_call: TRBJ1-6
cdr3_nt: TGTGCCAGCAGCTCCGGGACTAGCGGATCACCCCTCCACTTT
cdr3_aa: CASSSGTSGSPLHF

cdr3_length: 15
d_call: TRBD1
v_call: TRBV5-4
clone_size: .
j_call: TRBJ1-1
cdr3_nt: TGTGCCAGCAGCCTAGGGACAGGGGGCTACACTGAAGCTTTCTTT
cdr3_aa: CASSLGTGGYTEAFF

cdr3_length: 17
d_call: .
v_call: TRBV5-4
clone_size: .
j_call: TRBJ2-2
cdr3_nt: TGTGCCAGCAGCTTAGGAGGGTCGCTCGGCGACACCGGGGAGCTGTTTTTT
cdr3_aa: CASSLGGSLGDTGELFF

cdr3_length: 14
d_call: TRBD1
v_call: TRBV23-1
clone_size: .
j_call: TRBJ2-2
cdr3_nt: TGCGCCAGCATCCGGGACAGGTTTCCCGGGGAGCTGTTTTTT
cdr3_aa: CASIRDRFPGELFF

cdr3_length: 16
d_call: .
v_call: TRBV4-2
clone_size: .
j_call: TRBJ1-6
cdr3_nt: TGTGCCAGCAGCCGTGGCGGGCAAGCGGATAATTCACCCCTCCACTTT
cdr3_aa: CASSRGGQADNSPLHF

cdr3_length: 13
d_call: TRBD1
v_call: TRBV30
clone_size: .
j_call: TRBJ1-1
cdr3_nt: TGTGCCTGGTCCCCCCACAGGGGTACTGAAGCTTTCTTT
cdr3_aa: CAWSPHRGTEAFF

cdr3_length: 18
d_call: TRBD1
v_call: TRBV12-5
clone_size: .
j_call: TRBJ2-2
cdr3_nt: TGTGCTAGTGGTTTGGCCCCTATGACAGGGCCGAACACCGGGGAGCTGTTTTTT
cdr3_aa: CASGLAPMTGPNTGELFF